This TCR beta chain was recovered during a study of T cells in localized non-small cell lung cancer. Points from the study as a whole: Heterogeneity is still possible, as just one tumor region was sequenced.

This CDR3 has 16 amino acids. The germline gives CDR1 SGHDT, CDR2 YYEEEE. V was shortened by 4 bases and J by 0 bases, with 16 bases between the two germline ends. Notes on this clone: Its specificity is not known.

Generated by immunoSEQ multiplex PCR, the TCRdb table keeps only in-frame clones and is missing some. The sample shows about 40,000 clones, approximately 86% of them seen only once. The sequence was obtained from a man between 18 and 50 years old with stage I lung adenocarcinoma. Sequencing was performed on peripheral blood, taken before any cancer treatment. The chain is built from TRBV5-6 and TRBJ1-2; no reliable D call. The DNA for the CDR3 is TGTGCCAGCAGCCCCCTTTTGTGGGTAGCTAACTATGGCTACACCTTC. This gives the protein CASSPLLWVANYGYTF.